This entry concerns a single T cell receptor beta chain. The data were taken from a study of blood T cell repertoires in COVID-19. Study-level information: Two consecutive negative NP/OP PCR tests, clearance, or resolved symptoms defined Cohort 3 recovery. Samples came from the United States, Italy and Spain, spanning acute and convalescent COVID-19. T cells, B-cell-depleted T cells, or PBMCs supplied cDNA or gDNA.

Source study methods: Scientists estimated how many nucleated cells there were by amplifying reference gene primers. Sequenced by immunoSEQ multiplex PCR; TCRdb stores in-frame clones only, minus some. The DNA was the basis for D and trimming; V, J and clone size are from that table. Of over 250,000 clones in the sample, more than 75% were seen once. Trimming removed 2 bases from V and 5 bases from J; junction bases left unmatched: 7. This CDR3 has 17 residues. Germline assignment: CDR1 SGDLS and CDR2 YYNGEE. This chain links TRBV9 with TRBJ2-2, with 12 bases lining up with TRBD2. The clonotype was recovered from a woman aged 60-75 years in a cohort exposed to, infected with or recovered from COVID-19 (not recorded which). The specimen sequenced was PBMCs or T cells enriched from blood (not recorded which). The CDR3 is CASSVSPGTSGTGELFF. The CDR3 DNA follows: TGTGCCAGCAGCGTCTCACCCGGGACTAGCGGGACCGGGGAGCTGTTTTTT.